Listed below are T cell receptor beta chains from one sample, sequenced in a study of cytomegalovirus exposure and HLA in healthy donors. Sequenced by immunoSEQ multiplex PCR; TCRdb stores in-frame clones only, minus some. The sample has about 190,000 clones, roughly 80% seen once. The sequencing input was PBMCs. The receptors shown here come from a man aged 35 to 55 in good health and CMV-seropositive. Each CDR3 is given with its conserved first and last residue. The D gene is left open where the match is weak. Expanded clones are given a class, and other clones once, few, many or no size at all.

v_call	d_call	clone_size	j_call	cdr3_nt	cdr3_aa
TRBV25-1	.	.	TRBJ1-4	TGTGCCAGCATGGACAGTCTTTATGAAAAACTGTTTTTT	CASMDSLYEKLFF
TRBV19	.	.	TRBJ1-2	TGTGCCAGTACCCGGGAGAACTATGGCTACACCTTC	CASTRENYGYTF
TRBV6-6	.	.	TRBJ1-1	TGTGCCAGCAGAAACCCAAACACGAACACTGAAGCTTTCTTT	CASRNPNTNTEAFF
TRBV7-9	TRBD2	.	TRBJ2-3	TGTGCCAGCAGCTTAGCGGGGGGGAGCACAGATACGCAGTATTTT	CASSLAGGSTDTQYF
TRBV27	.	.	TRBJ1-3	TGTGCCAGCACAGCCGGAGGTGGAAACACCATATATTTT	CASTAGGGNTIYF
TRBV7-7	.	few	TRBJ2-2	TGTGCTAGCAGCGCGGTTAACACCGGGGAGCTGTTTTTT	CASSAVNTGELFF
TRBV7-3	.	.	TRBJ2-7	TGTGCCAGCAGCGCGGGACCCAGCTCGGGGGAGCAGTACTTC	CASSAGPSSGEQYF
TRBV30	.	few	TRBJ2-5	TGTGCCTGGGGAAGGGAGGTCAAAGAGACCCAGTACTTC	CAWGREVKETQYF
TRBV11-3	.	.	TRBJ1-1	TGTGCCAGCAGCTTCACAGGGCGTGAAGCTTTCTTT	CASSFTGREAFF
TRBV19	.	.	TRBJ2-7	TGTGCCAGTACCCAGGGAGGAGGGGAGCAGTACTTC	CASTQGGGEQYF
TRBV30	.	few	TRBJ2-4	TGTGCCGCCACAGGGATAGCCAAAAACATTCAGTACTTC	CAATGIAKNIQYF
TRBV10-2	TRBD2	.	TRBJ2-7	TGCGCCAGCAGTGGGCTAGCGGGACCCTCCTACGAGCAGTACTTC	CASSGLAGPSYEQYF
TRBV5-6	.	.	TRBJ2-7	TGTGCCAGCAGCTTGCAGGGCTCCGAGCAGTACTTC	CASSLQGSEQYF
TRBV7-2	.	.	TRBJ2-7	TGTGCCAGCAGCTTATTAGGGAGTTTCTGGGAGCAGTACTTC	CASSLLGSFWEQYF
TRBV21-1	.	.	TRBJ1-5	TGTGCCAGCAGCCCTCGACAGGGGATTGGAAGCAATCAGCCCCAGCATTTT	CASSPRQGIGSNQPQHF
TRBV5-6	TRBD1	.	TRBJ1-5	TGTGCCAGCAGCTTGGGAGGGACAGGGTGGTATCAGCCCCAGCATTTT	CASSLGGTGWYQPQHF
TRBV7-2	TRBD1	.	TRBJ2-3	TGTGCCAGCAGCTTAGGCGGGACAGGCCGCACGGGGGCTAAGTATTTT	CASSLGGTGRTGAKYF
TRBV14	.	.	TRBJ1-1	TGTGCCAGCAGCCAAGCTAGGGGAGGCACTGAAGCTTTCTTT	CASSQARGGTEAFF
TRBV7-2	TRBD2	.	TRBJ2-7	TGTGCCAGCAGGAGAGAAGCGGGGGCCTACGAGCAGTACTTC	CASRREAGAYEQYF
TRBV2	.	.	TRBJ1-5	TGTGCCAGCAGTCCGCCCGGGACTCACTTAAGCAATCAGCCCCAGCATTTT	CASSPPGTHLSNQPQHF
TRBV6-6	TRBD2	.	TRBJ2-1	TGTGCCAGCAGTTACGGCGGGGGATCGTCGGACAATGAGCAGTTCTTC	CASSYGGGSSDNEQFF
TRBV19	TRBD2	few	TRBJ2-5	TGTGCCAGTAGTACGCTAGCGGGGGGGAGGCAAGAGACCCAGTACTTC	CASSTLAGGRQETQYF
TRBV27	.	.	TRBJ2-5	TGTGCCAGCAGTTTAGGGAGTGAGCAGTACTTC	CASSLGSEQYF
TRBV19	.	.	TRBJ1-3	TGTGCCAGCAAGGCGGCCTCTTGGCCTGGAAACACCATATATTTT	CASKAASWPGNTIYF
TRBV7-9	.	.	TRBJ2-7	TGTTCCAGCAGCACAAACCCCCTGGGCTTCTCCTACGAGCAGTACTTC	CSSSTNPLGFSYEQYF
TRBV9	TRBD2	.	TRBJ2-1	TGTGCCAGCAGCGCATCCGGGACTAGCGGCTTCCAGTTCTTC	CASSASGTSGFQFF
TRBV5-1	.	few	TRBJ2-5	TGCGCCAGCAGAACGTTTGGAGCTGTGGAGACCCAGTACTTC	CASRTFGAVETQYF
TRBV6-5	.	.	TRBJ2-1	TGTGCCACCCAGGGGATCAATGAGCAGTTCTTC	CATQGINEQFF
TRBV2	TRBD2	.	TRBJ2-2	TGTGCCAGCAGTGAAAGGAGGGCGGGGGGGCGGACCGGGGAGCTGTTTTTT	CASSERRAGGRTGELFF
TRBV9	.	.	TRBJ1-1	TGTGCCAGCAGCGTAGGGGAGGGCGGCACTGAAGCTTTCTTT	CASSVGEGGTEAFF
TRBV18	.	once	TRBJ2-5	TGTGCCAGCTCACGATTAGCGGTTGCGGAGACCCAGTACTTC	CASSRLAVAETQYF
TRBV30	TRBD2	.	TRBJ2-3	TGTGCCTGGAACCCTAGCGGGGGGGCAGATACGCAGTATTTT	CAWNPSGGADTQYF
TRBV7-2	TRBD1	.	TRBJ1-2	TGTGCCAGCAGCTCCCCTAATAATGGACAGGGGATCTATGGCTACACCTTC	CASSSPNNGQGIYGYTF
TRBV7-2	.	.	TRBJ1-1	TGTGCCAGCAGCTCTCAGGGGTATGAAGCTTTCTTT	CASSSQGYEAFF
TRBV5-1	.	.	TRBJ2-2	TGCGCCAGCAGCTCACATCCGACTAGGAACACCGGGGAGCTGTTTTTT	CASSSHPTRNTGELFF
TRBV30	.	once	TRBJ1-1	TGTGCCTGGAGTTCGGGACTCATGAGGGACACTGAAGCTTTCTTT	CAWSSGLMRDTEAFF
TRBV5-1	.	.	TRBJ1-5	TGCGCCAGCAGCCTAGATGGCCCTGGGCCCCAGCATTTT	CASSLDGPGPQHF
TRBV18	TRBD2	few	TRBJ2-1	TGTGCCAGCTCACCATGGACTCGCGGGGGGGCCTATGAGCAGTTCTTC	CASSPWTRGGAYEQFF
TRBV7-2	TRBD2	.	TRBJ2-5	TGTGCCAGCAGCTACCCCGGCGGGGGGCCCCCAGGGACCCAGTACTTC	CASSYPGGGPPGTQYF
TRBV5-6	.	.	TRBJ2-2	TGTGCCAGCTCCAGGGACACTTACACCGGGGAGCTGTTTTTT	CASSRDTYTGELFF
TRBV6-4	TRBD2	.	TRBJ2-1	TGTGCCAGCAGATTAGCGGGGGAGCGTGAGCAGTTCTTC	CASRLAGEREQFF
TRBV5-6	.	.	TRBJ2-5	TGTGCCAGCAGCACTACTCGCGGGGGCCACCAAGAGACCCAGTACTTC	CASSTTRGGHQETQYF
TRBV30	.	.	TRBJ1-3	TGTGCTGGGAGCGTAGTGGGTGGAAACACCATATATTTT	CAGSVVGGNTIYF